A selection of T cell receptor beta chains follows, all from one sample in a study of T cells in tuberculosis. Sequencing used immunoSEQ multiplex PCR; TCRdb keeps in-frame clones, though not all of them. The top ten hold 2% to 3% of the sample, which has roughly 32,000 clones, just under 97% seen once. The sample consisted of PBMCs. Source of these receptors: a donor aged 10 to 29 with latent tuberculosis or without tuberculosis infection. The CDR3 runs from the conserved cysteine through the conserved F or W. A D gene is named only where the DNA matches it firmly. Clone size is shown for a subset of rows, as once, few, many or a class of expanded clone.

V	D	size	J	CDR3	DNA
TRBV18	NA	NA	TRBJ1-1	CASSPPLPGEAFF	TGTGCCAGCTCACCCCCCCTACCTGGTGAAGCTTTCTTT
TRBV7-9	NA	NA	TRBJ1-2	CASSLVGASNYGYTF	TGTGCCAGCAGCTTAGTAGGGGCCTCTAACTATGGCTACACCTTC
TRBV10-1	NA	NA	TRBJ2-7	CASPGGGGAYEQYF	TGCGCCAGCCCCGGTGGAGGGGGCGCGTACGAGCAGTACTTC
TRBV11-2	NA	NA	TRBJ1-1	CASSFGVGSEAFF	TGTGCCAGCAGCTTCGGGGTGGGTTCTGAAGCTTTCTTT
TRBV7-8	NA	NA	TRBJ2-7	CASSPSTSPYEQYF	TGTGCCAGCAGCCCATCGACATCCCCCTACGAGCAGTACTTC
TRBV29-1	NA	NA	TRBJ1-2	CSVTFQQGYGYTF	TGCAGCGTAACCTTCCAGCAGGGTTATGGCTACACCTTC
TRBV30	NA	NA	TRBJ1-5	CAWSVTHTGQPQHF	TGTGCCTGGAGTGTAACCCACACAGGTCAGCCCCAGCATTTT
TRBV19	TRBD2	NA	TRBJ2-2	CARTNLPGLAGNTGELFF	TGTGCCAGAACCAACCTTCCGGGACTAGCGGGGAACACCGGGGAGCTGTTTTTT
TRBV2	TRBD2	NA	TRBJ2-5	CASSDGGLAVETQYF	TGTGCCAGCAGTGACGGGGGTCTAGCGGTGGAGACCCAGTACTTC
TRBV9	NA	NA	TRBJ1-2	CASSESTVNYGYTF	TGTGCCAGCAGCGAATCGACAGTTAACTATGGCTACACCTTC
TRBV14	TRBD1	NA	TRBJ2-4	CASSQSVGTAKNIQYF	TGTGCCAGCAGCCAATCGGTGGGGACAGCTAAAAACATTCAGTACTTC
TRBV10-3	TRBD2	NA	TRBJ2-3	CAISAGTSGSGVTDTQYF	TGTGCCATCAGTGCAGGGACTAGCGGGAGTGGGGTGACAGATACGCAGTATTTT
TRBV27	NA	NA	TRBJ2-7	CASSLLAAFPYEQYF	TGTGCCAGCAGTTTACTGGCAGCGTTTCCTTACGAGCAGTACTTC
TRBV5-4	NA	NA	TRBJ2-1	CASSFGGSSYNEQFF	TGTGCCAGCAGCTTTGGAGGATCTTCTTACAATGAGCAGTTCTTC
TRBV30	NA	NA	TRBJ1-5	CAWSVSGGRLGAQHF	TGTGCCTGGAGTGTATCGGGGGGGCGCCTTGGCGCCCAGCATTTT
TRBV7-7	NA	few	TRBJ2-1	CASSLGQGDEQFF	TGTGCCAGCAGCTTAGGCCAGGGTGATGAGCAGTTCTTC
TRBV4-3	TRBD2	NA	TRBJ2-2	CASRHTSGGAPGELFF	TGCGCCAGCAGGCATACTAGCGGGGGGGCCCCCGGGGAGCTGTTTTTT
TRBV2	NA	NA	TRBJ2-3	CASSSERLGTDTQYF	TGTGCCAGCAGTTCCGAGAGACTAGGCACAGATACGCAGTATTTT
TRBV10-3	TRBD2	NA	TRBJ2-1	CAISEELAGNEQFF	TGTGCCATCAGTGAAGAACTAGCGGGCAATGAGCAGTTCTTC
TRBV20-1	NA	once	TRBJ2-4	CSASSEDIQYF	TGCAGTGCTAGTTCCGAGGACATTCAGTACTTC
TRBV23-1	TRBD1	NA	TRBJ2-1	CASSPRPGQGNNEQFF	TGCGCCAGCAGTCCTCGACCGGGACAGGGCAACAATGAGCAGTTCTTC
TRBV19	NA	NA	TRBJ2-7	CASSIAGRGNEQYF	TGTGCCAGTAGTATAGCGGGCAGGGGAAACGAGCAGTACTTC
TRBV5-1	NA	NA	TRBJ2-1	CASSQGGRARNEQFF	TGCGCCAGCAGCCAAGGGGGGAGGGCCCGGAATGAGCAGTTCTTC
TRBV29-1	TRBD1	NA	TRBJ2-7	CSVVRTGTFYEQYF	TGCAGCGTTGTCCGGACAGGAACTTTCTACGAGCAGTACTTC
TRBV2	NA	NA	TRBJ1-1	CASSVVLGGTEAFF	TGTGCCAGCAGTGTGGTCCTCGGAGGGACTGAAGCTTTCTTT
TRBV12-5	TRBD1	NA	TRBJ2-1	CASGSMTGGSDNEQFF	TGTGCTAGTGGTTCGATGACAGGGGGCTCGGACAATGAGCAGTTCTTC
TRBV27	NA	NA	TRBJ2-3	CAVRRGSTDTQYF	TGTGCCGTCAGGAGGGGAAGCACAGATACGCAGTATTTT
TRBV2	TRBD2	NA	TRBJ2-1	CASRGGLGSSEQFF	TGTGCCAGCAGGGGGGGACTAGGAAGCAGTGAGCAGTTCTTC
TRBV10-3	NA	few	TRBJ1-1	CAISEFGRRGNTEAFF	TGTGCCATCAGTGAGTTTGGGAGACGGGGGAACACTGAAGCTTTCTTT
TRBV29-1	NA	NA	TRBJ1-3	CSTIPTGSSGNTIYF	TGCAGCACAATACCGACAGGATCTTCTGGAAACACCATATATTTT
TRBV6-5	NA	NA	TRBJ2-7	CASSVTVAYEQYF	TGTGCCAGCAGTGTCACAGTAGCCTACGAGCAGTACTTC
TRBV27	TRBD2	NA	TRBJ2-1	CASSWAGGGGEQFF	TGTGCCAGCAGTTGGGCGGGAGGGGGTGGTGAGCAGTTCTTC
TRBV2	NA	NA	TRBJ2-7	CASRRGLYEQYF	TGTGCCAGCAGGAGGGGACTTTACGAGCAGTACTTC